This T cell receptor beta chain was sequenced during a study of T cell responses to AZD1222 COVID-19 vaccine. Study-wide results and caveats: The donor cohort was predominantly white British with a female majority, and clonal diversity may have been underestimated.

The ends were cut back, 3 bases at V and 9 bases at J, with 18 bases in the middle. The CDR3 spans 15 residues. In germline, CDR1 is PRHDT, CDR2 FYEKMQ (reference sequence). As regards this clone: What it binds is not known.

Assay: immunoSEQ multiplex PCR; the TCRdb copy retains only in-frame clones and omits some. The sample has tens of thousands of clones, 70% to 90% seen once. Here the sequenced sample was peripheral blood, taken on day 0 of AZD1222 vaccination. This clonotype was sampled from an adult in good health. V gene TRBV13 combines with J gene TRBJ2-1; TRBD2 might be the D (6 bases). DNA of the CDR3: TGTGCCAGCAGCTTTTACTCGGGAGAGGGTGGTGAGCAGTTCTTC. Its translation: CASSFYSGEGGEQFF. Together with reference TRBV13 and TRBJ2-1, the CDR3 gives the full variable domain: AAGVIQSPRHLIKEKRETATLKCYPIPRHDTVYWYQQGPGQDPQFLISFYEKMQSDKGSIPDRFSAQQFSDYHSELNMSSLELGDSALYFCASSFYSGEGGEQFFGPGTRLTVL.